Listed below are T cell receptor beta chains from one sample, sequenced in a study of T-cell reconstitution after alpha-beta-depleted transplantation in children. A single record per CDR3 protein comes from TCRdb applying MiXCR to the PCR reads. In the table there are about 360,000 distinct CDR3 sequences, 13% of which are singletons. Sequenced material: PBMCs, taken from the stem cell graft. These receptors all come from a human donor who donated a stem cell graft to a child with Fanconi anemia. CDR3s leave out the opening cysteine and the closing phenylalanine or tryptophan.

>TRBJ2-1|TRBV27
ASSQSRGLARNEQF
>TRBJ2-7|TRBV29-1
SVEESSRFEQY
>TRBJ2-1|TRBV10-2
ASSDLTTAQF
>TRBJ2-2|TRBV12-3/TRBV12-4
ASTYGFNTGELF
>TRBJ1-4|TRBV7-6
ASSLTGVEKLF
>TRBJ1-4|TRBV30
AWSVQGRATEKLF
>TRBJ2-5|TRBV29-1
SVWGLALETQY
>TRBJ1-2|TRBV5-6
ASSLWQFSYGYT
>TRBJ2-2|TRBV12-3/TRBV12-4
ASGGGDWNTGELF
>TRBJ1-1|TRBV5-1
ASRQTGATEAF
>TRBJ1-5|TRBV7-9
ASSLGQLNQPQH
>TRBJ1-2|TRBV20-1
SARGQGGERVH
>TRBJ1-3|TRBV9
ASSVNIRGADGNTIY
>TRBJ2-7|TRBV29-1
SVRSDRQY
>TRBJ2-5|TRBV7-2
ASSLPPVETQY
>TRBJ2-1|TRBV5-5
ASSLVAGLKVNEQF
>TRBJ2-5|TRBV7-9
ASSLRRFVYQETQY
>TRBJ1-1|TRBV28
ASTRQQVDTEAF
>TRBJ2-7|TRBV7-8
ASSRSGGAYEQY
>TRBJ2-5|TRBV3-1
ASSQGLGGFQETQY
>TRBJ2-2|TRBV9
ASRGTNTGELF
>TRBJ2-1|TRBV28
ASSFGAIYNEQF
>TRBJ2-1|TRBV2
ASSVKRIPEQF
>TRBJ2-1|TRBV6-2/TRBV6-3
ASRGSKTYNEQF
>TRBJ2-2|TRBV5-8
ASSLGPVGELF
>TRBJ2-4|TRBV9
ASSPRGVEGNIQY
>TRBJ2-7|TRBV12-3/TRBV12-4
ASSFGRGRGHEQY
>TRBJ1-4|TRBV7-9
ASSFGPGKLF
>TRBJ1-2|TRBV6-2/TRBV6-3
ASSYGLWRGYT
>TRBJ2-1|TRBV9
ASSTGVTDEQF
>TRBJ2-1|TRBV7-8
ASSATTGGLSYNEQF
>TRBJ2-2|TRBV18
ASSGGALGNTGELF
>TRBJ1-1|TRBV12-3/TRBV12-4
ASSSYRVGTEAF
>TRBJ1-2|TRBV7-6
ASSLMRTGDGYT
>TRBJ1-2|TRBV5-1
ASSLAGVDGYT
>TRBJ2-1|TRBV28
ASSFGAASYNEQF
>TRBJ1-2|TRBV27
ASSLLDQGVSGYT
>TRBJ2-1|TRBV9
ASSVAGSPTYNEQF
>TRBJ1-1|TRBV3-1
ASSLSSPGQNTEAF
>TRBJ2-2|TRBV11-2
ASSLGRATWDTGELF
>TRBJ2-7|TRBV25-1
ASRKPGASGGSEQY
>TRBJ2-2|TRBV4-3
ASSQDWVDVNTGELF
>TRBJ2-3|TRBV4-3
ASSQEFEGATDTQY
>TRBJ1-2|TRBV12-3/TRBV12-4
ASSLTGAFGYT
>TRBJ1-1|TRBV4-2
ASSQDLRDPKRKAF
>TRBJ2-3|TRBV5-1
ASNPGQWGTDTQY
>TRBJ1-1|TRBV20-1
SARDRRGQEEAF
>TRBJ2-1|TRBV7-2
ASSLFGNEQF
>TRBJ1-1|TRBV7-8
ASSFGAGLNTEAF
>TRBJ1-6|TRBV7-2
ASSSPGPNSPLH